The rows below give T cell receptor beta chains drawn from one sample of a study of OX40 agonist ivuxolimab in advanced cancers. TCRdb keeps only in-frame clones here, not all; method: immunoSEQ multiplex PCR. The sample contains under 15,000 clones, roughly four fifths of which appear only once. The starting material was CD4+ or CD8+ T cells sorted from blood, obtained in a trial of the OX40 agonist ivuxolimab. These TCRs come from an adult with an advanced solid tumor such as melanoma, head and neck, liver or kidney cancer. Each CDR3 is given without its conserved first and last residue. Each record gives: V gene, clone size, CDR3 protein. Clone size is not always given. Where it is, it says once, few, many or a class for expanded clones.

v_call: TRBV4-1
clone_size: few
cdr3_aa: ASSQDWLAGGTDTQY

v_call: TRBV5-8
clone_size: -
cdr3_aa: ASNRESTYEQY

v_call: TRBV5-4
clone_size: -
cdr3_aa: ASSFPGTGVYEQY

v_call: TRBV20-1
clone_size: once
cdr3_aa: SARSVTQY

v_call: TRBV7-2
clone_size: -
cdr3_aa: ASSFTESSYNEQF

v_call: TRBV7-6
clone_size: once
cdr3_aa: ASSLGGWGNEQY

v_call: TRBV26
clone_size: -
cdr3_aa: ASSLGGGEQY

v_call: TRBV7-9
clone_size: -
cdr3_aa: ASSPGQASTDTQY

v_call: TRBV9
clone_size: -
cdr3_aa: ASSPSGRWGGELF

v_call: TRBV4-3
clone_size: -
cdr3_aa: ASSPEGGKGNTIY

v_call: TRBV30
clone_size: -
cdr3_aa: AWSPPPGARRETQY

v_call: TRBV10-1
clone_size: few
cdr3_aa: ASSESGLNTEAF

v_call: TRBV27
clone_size: once
cdr3_aa: ASSLGFNYGYT

v_call: TRBV5-1
clone_size: -
cdr3_aa: ASSFRAGGGYEQY

v_call: TRBV9
clone_size: -
cdr3_aa: ASSARLGNSYNEQF

v_call: TRBV27
clone_size: few
cdr3_aa: ASSLAPRGGTAYEQY

v_call: TRBV9
clone_size: once
cdr3_aa: ASSPGDRESGEQY

v_call: TRBV5-4
clone_size: -
cdr3_aa: ASSLDPLEPGNQPQH

v_call: TRBV5-4
clone_size: -
cdr3_aa: ASSQGQGGGGNSPLH

v_call: TRBV7-8
clone_size: -
cdr3_aa: ASSQREGLYNEQF

v_call: TRBV4-1
clone_size: -
cdr3_aa: ASSHGDPYEQY

v_call: TRBV29-1
clone_size: -
cdr3_aa: SVEGASSFAYEQY

v_call: TRBV27
clone_size: -
cdr3_aa: ASSLMGGPQETQY

v_call: TRBV27
clone_size: -
cdr3_aa: ASSLFGTQTGELF

v_call: TRBV2
clone_size: few
cdr3_aa: ASSERVGVSGANVLT

v_call: TRBV14
clone_size: -
cdr3_aa: ASSQTGIEAF

v_call: TRBV6-8
clone_size: -
cdr3_aa: ASSYSGNYEQY

v_call: TRBV6-1
clone_size: -
cdr3_aa: ASSQPGQNQPQH

v_call: TRBV30
clone_size: -
cdr3_aa: AWSVPETGEVNVLT

v_call: TRBV7-2
clone_size: -
cdr3_aa: ASSLNGNTIY

v_call: TRBV7-8
clone_size: -
cdr3_aa: ASSWGSGRTGELF

v_call: TRBV27
clone_size: few
cdr3_aa: ASSFLLAGAHEQF

v_call: TRBV5-1
clone_size: few
cdr3_aa: ASSLGQGVYYEQY

v_call: TRBV2
clone_size: once
cdr3_aa: ASLQGATSTDTQY

v_call: TRBV5-8
clone_size: -
cdr3_aa: ASSWTGGKWYEQY

v_call: TRBV5-6
clone_size: -
cdr3_aa: ASTTLGDANYGYT

v_call: TRBV30
clone_size: few
cdr3_aa: AWSVAWNTGELF